Listed below are T cell receptor beta chains from one sample, sequenced in a study of identifying expanded T cells in peripheral blood. Repertoires were generated with immunoSEQ multiplex PCR, while TCRdb's copy carries only in-frame clones and drops some. The data contain approximately 59,000 clones, 89% of them seen just once; the ten biggest clones take up about 3.7%. Sequencing was performed on blood. The receptors were sampled from a person aged 18 to 75 in good health. Each CDR3 is given with its conserved first and last residue. A D gene is named only where the DNA matches it firmly. Clone size is stated in some rows and not others, as once, few, many or a class when expanded.

abundance,v_gene,d_gene,j_gene,CDR3aa,CDR3nt
NA,TRBV9,NA,TRBJ2-7,CASSGTNLGYEQYF,TGTGCCAGCAGCGGGACGAACCTCGGATACGAGCAGTACTTC
NA,TRBV11-2,NA,TRBJ2-3,CASSSQMGTSTDTQYF,TGTGCCAGCAGCTCTCAGATGGGGACAAGCACAGATACGCAGTATTTT
NA,TRBV4-3,NA,TRBJ2-5,CASSQIGAETQYF,TGCGCCAGCAGCCAAATAGGGGCAGAGACCCAGTACTTC
few,TRBV6-5,TRBD1,TRBJ1-5,CASSSGTGVHQPQHF,TGTGCCAGCAGTTCCGGGACAGGGGTTCATCAGCCCCAGCATTTT
NA,TRBV25-1,NA,TRBJ2-7,CASSGVRSEQYF,TGTGCCAGCAGTGGAGTTCGTAGCGAGCAGTACTTC
NA,TRBV7-9,NA,TRBJ2-1,CASSLAGLNNEQFF,TGTGCCAGCAGCTTAGCTGGACTGAATAATGAGCAGTTCTTC
few,TRBV7-9,NA,TRBJ2-2,CASSLVRGGTGELFF,TGTGCCAGCAGCTTAGTTCGGGGAGGCACCGGGGAGCTGTTTTTT
NA,TRBV30,NA,TRBJ2-7,CAWSPGTPGVYEQYF,TGTGCCTGGAGTCCCGGGACACCGGGGGTGTACGAGCAGTACTTC
NA,TRBV5-1,NA,TRBJ2-5,CASSLAQGQETQYF,TGCGCCAGCAGCTTGGCGCAGGGCCAAGAGACCCAGTACTTC
NA,TRBV7-2,TRBD2,TRBJ2-3,CASSPHGGAVDTQYF,TGTGCCAGCAGCCCGCACGGGGGGGCCGTCGATACGCAGTATTTT
NA,TRBV10-3,NA,TRBJ2-3,CAISPRVGINTDTQYF,TGTGCCATCAGTCCCCGGGTGGGCATAAACACAGATACGCAGTATTTT
NA,TRBV5-4,NA,TRBJ1-4,CASSLFSFGTNEKLFF,TGTGCCAGCAGCTTGTTTAGCTTTGGAACTAATGAAAAACTGTTTTTT
NA,TRBV11-3,NA,TRBJ2-2,CASSLSFGRRGTGELFF,TGTGCCAGCAGCTTATCCTTTGGCAGGCGGGGCACCGGGGAGCTGTTTTTT
NA,TRBV5-6,NA,TRBJ2-6,CASSSRSQSSGANVLTF,TGTGCCAGCAGCTCCCGGTCACAAAGCTCTGGGGCCAACGTCCTGACTTTC
NA,TRBV11-2,TRBD2,TRBJ2-3,CASSFGLADTDTQYF,TGTGCCAGCAGCTTTGGACTAGCGGACACAGATACGCAGTATTTT
NA,TRBV5-1,TRBD1,TRBJ2-5,CASSLVGQGQETQYF,TGCGCCAGCAGCTTGGTGGGACAGGGGCAAGAGACCCAGTACTTC
NA,TRBV5-4,NA,TRBJ1-4,CASRSRFGGLSHNEKLFF,TGTGCCAGCAGATCTAGATTCGGGGGGCTCTCCCATAATGAAAAACTGTTTTTT
NA,TRBV5-5,NA,TRBJ1-3,CASSFEGRNTIYF,TGTGCCAGCAGCTTCGAGGGAAGAAACACCATATATTTT
NA,TRBV7-2,NA,TRBJ2-1,CASSLAGPARRNEQFF,TGTGCCAGCAGCTTAGCTGGTCCCGCCCGAAGGAATGAGCAGTTCTTC
NA,TRBV18,TRBD2,TRBJ2-7,CASSLTVGTSGYEQYF,TGTGCCAGCTCACTCACCGTTGGGACTAGCGGTTACGAGCAGTACTTC
NA,TRBV7-2,TRBD2,TRBJ2-7,CASSLSGGSSYEQYF,TGTGCCAGCAGCTTAAGTGGCGGGAGCTCCTACGAGCAGTACTTC
NA,TRBV5-6,NA,TRBJ2-6,CASSLLRGRHSGANVLTF,TGTGCCAGCAGCTTGCTTAGGGGCAGACACTCTGGGGCCAACGTCCTGACTTTC
NA,TRBV11-3,TRBD2,TRBJ2-3,CASSLGTSHVADTQYF,TGTGCCAGCAGCTTAGGGACTAGTCACGTCGCAGATACGCAGTATTTT
NA,TRBV7-2,TRBD1,TRBJ2-7,CASSFTIRTGEKQYF,TGTGCCAGCAGCTTTACGATCAGGACAGGGGAAAAGCAGTACTTC
NA,TRBV29-1,NA,TRBJ2-1,CSVEMDDWNNEQFF,TGCAGCGTCGAAATGGACGACTGGAACAATGAGCAGTTCTTC
NA,TRBV5-1,TRBD2,TRBJ2-1,CASSLGGGANNEQFF,TGCGCCAGCAGCTTGGGCGGGGGGGCGAATAATGAGCAGTTCTTC
NA,TRBV9,NA,TRBJ1-6,CASSTHAGPYNSPLHF,TGTGCCAGCAGCACCCATGCCGGGCCTTATAATTCACCCCTCCACTTT
NA,TRBV9,TRBD2,TRBJ2-1,CASSFPPRGGRLNEQFF,TGTGCCAGCAGCTTCCCACCTCGGGGGGGCAGGCTCAATGAGCAGTTCTTC
NA,TRBV5-1,NA,TRBJ2-3,CASSPGTSTDTQYF,TGCGCCAGCAGCCCAGGGACTAGCACAGATACGCAGTATTTT
NA,TRBV28,TRBD1,TRBJ1-4,CASSGQQGPREKLFF,TGTGCCAGCAGTGGGCAACAGGGGCCTCGGGAAAAACTGTTTTTT
NA,TRBV11-1,TRBD1,TRBJ2-5,CASRQGFGQETQYF,TGTGCCAGCAGACAGGGGTTTGGACAAGAGACCCAGTACTTC
NA,TRBV6-1,TRBD2,TRBJ2-2,CASSVSSGITGELFF,TGTGCCAGCAGTGTCTCTAGCGGGATTACCGGGGAGCTGTTTTTT
NA,TRBV5-1,NA,TRBJ1-2,CASSLAGTYGYTF,TGCGCCAGCAGCTTGGCAGGGACCTATGGCTACACCTTC
NA,TRBV6-5,TRBD1,TRBJ2-5,CASKQGQGLGETQYF,TGTGCCAGCAAACAAGGACAGGGCCTGGGGGAGACCCAGTACTTC
NA,TRBV6-1,TRBD2,TRBJ2-1,CASSVWGGGYNEQFF,TGTGCCAGCAGTGTATGGGGCGGGGGGTACAATGAGCAGTTCTTC
NA,TRBV19,TRBD1,TRBJ1-1,CASSLYRGNTEAFF,TGTGCCAGTAGTCTCTACAGGGGTAACACTGAAGCTTTCTTT
NA,TRBV28,NA,TRBJ2-7,CASRSIKGEQYF,TGTGCCAGCCGATCCATTAAGGGCGAGCAGTACTTC
NA,TRBV11-3,NA,TRBJ2-1,CASSLGMENEQFF,TGTGCCAGCAGCTTAGGAATGGAGAATGAGCAGTTCTTC
NA,TRBV2,TRBD1,TRBJ1-1,CASSEVRTGNTEAFF,TGTGCCAGCAGTGAGGTGCGGACAGGGAACACTGAAGCTTTCTTT
NA,TRBV19,NA,TRBJ1-4,CASSIGQNSGVNEKLFF,TGTGCCAGTAGTATTGGCCAGAACAGTGGTGTTAATGAAAAACTGTTTTTT